The 9 T cell receptor beta chains below were found in one sample sequenced in a study of cytomegalovirus exposure and HLA in healthy donors. The PCR made use of 60 Vbeta and 13 Jbeta primers. The method was immunoSEQ multiplex PCR; TCRdb's version includes in-frame clones alone and lacks a portion of them. Of around 130,000 clones listed, 80% are singletons. The sample taken for sequencing was PBMCs. All receptors derive from a male donor in good health and CMV-seronegative.

V usage is TRBV27 and J usage is TRBJ2-1; D unresolved. Germline values: CDR1 MNHEY, CDR2 SMNVEV (reference sequence). V lost 4 bases and J lost 15, with 19 bases in between. This CDR3 has 13 amino acids. CDR3 in DNA: TGTGCCAGCAGTTCCGCCGGCATGGTTGGGCGGTTCTTC. This encodes CASSSAGMVGRFF.

The chain recombines TRBV5-1 with TRBJ2-5; 13 nucleotides line up with TRBD2. Trimming removed 7 bases from V and 5 bases from J; junction bases left unmatched: 8. The CDR3 totals 15 residues. Germline V CDR1 and CDR2: SGHRS, YFSETQ. The CDR3 here is CASRRTSGRTETQYF. The DNA for the CDR3 is TGCGCCAGCCGGCGGACTAGCGGGAGAACGGAGACCCAGTACTTC.

The chain recombines TRBV7-2 with TRBJ1-2, with 9 positions matching TRBD1. Per the germline V gene, CDR1 is SGHTA and CDR2 is FQGNSA. CDR3 size: 15 residues. The ends lost 5 bases at V and 5 bases at J; junction bases unmatched: 9. CDR3 in amino acids: CASSQSGQGGYGYTF. CDR3 DNA: TGTGCCAGCAGCCAATCGGGACAGGGTGGTTATGGCTACACCTTC.

The genes are TRBV10-3 and TRBJ2-1; unclear D gene. This CDR3 has 12 amino acids. The V gene's germline CDR1 is ENHRY and CDR2 SYGVKD. V gave up 2 bases and J gave up 10 bases, with 9 bases separating them. The CDR3 is CAISEGLGEQFF. The CDR3 DNA follows: TGTGCCATCAGTGAGGGGCTGGGCGAGCAGTTCTTC.

The V gene is TRBV6-4, the J gene TRBJ2-2; D possibly corresponds to TRBD2 (6 bases). The CDR3 spans 16 residues. Germline V gene lookup returns CDR1 MRHNA and CDR2 SNTAGT. V lost 4 bases to trimming and J lost 6 bases, with 18 bases between them. CDR3 region: CASSARDRGSPGELFF. DNA of the CDR3: TGTGCCAGCAGTGCCAGGGATCGGGGGAGCCCCGGGGAGCTGTTTTTT.

The V and J genes are TRBV5-1 and TRBJ2-1; 9 nucleotides match TRBD2. The V gene's germline CDR1 is SGHRS and CDR2 YFSETQ. Trimming cost V 6 bases and J 4 bases; bases outside gene matches: 8. The CDR3 is 15 amino acids. CDR3 in DNA: TGCGCCAGCACCCGGACTAGCGCTACTTACAATGAGCAGTTCTTC. Amino acids: CASTRTSATYNEQFF.

The V and J genes are TRBV6-5 and TRBJ2-1; D might be TRBD2 (6 bases). The ends were cut back, 0 bases at V and 8 bases at J, with 17 bases in the middle. From germline, CDR1 is MNHEY and CDR2 SVGAGI. The CDR3 spans 16 residues. The DNA of the CDR3 is TGTGCCAGCAGTTACTCTGGGCGGGATCCCCTCGATGAGCAGTTCTTC. Translating it yields CASSYSGRDPLDEQFF.

The V and J genes are TRBV13 and TRBJ1-5; 7 bases match TRBD1. Per germline, CDR1 PRHDT and CDR2 FYEKMQ (reference sequence). The CDR3 extends over 13 amino acids. V gave up 4 bases and J gave up 6 bases; unmatched junction bases: 3. This CDR3 is CASSYRGTQPQHF. The CDR3 nucleotides are TGTGCCAGCAGCTACAGGGGTACTCAGCCCCAGCATTTT. Variable domain in full (rest from reference TRBV13 and TRBJ1-5): AAGVIQSPRHLIKEKRETATLKCYPIPRHDTVYWYQQGPGQDPQFLISFYEKMQSDKGSIPDRFSAQQFSDYHSELNMSSLELGDSALYFCASSYRGTQPQHFGDGTRLSIL.

This sequence joins TRBV27 and TRBJ1-2; 9 bases agree with TRBD1. Trimming removed 2 bases from V and 0 bases from J; junction bases left unmatched: 1. The CDR3 has 15 residues. From germline, CDR1 is MNHEY and CDR2 SMNVEV (reference sequence). The CDR3: CASSLGTGSNYGYTF. The CDR3 DNA sequence: TGTGCCAGCAGTTTAGGGACAGGGTCTAACTATGGCTACACCTTC.